These T cell receptor beta chains were read from a single sample in a study of control samples from healthy donors and cancer patients. Sequencing used immunoSEQ multiplex PCR; TCRdb keeps in-frame clones, though not all of them. This sample has fewer than 50,000 clones, with around nine tenths found just once. Sequenced material: PBMCs. The receptors were gathered from a man aged 25-45 years with colorectal cancer. Each CDR3 is given with its conserved first and last residue. A D gene is named only where the DNA matches it firmly. Clone size is shown for a subset of rows, as once, few, many or a class of expanded clone.

abundance: NA; j_gene: TRBJ2-5; v_gene: TRBV7-7; d_gene: TRBD1; CDR3nt: TGTGCCAGCAGCTTATCCGGGACAGCTCAAGAGACCCAGTACTTC; CDR3aa: CASSLSGTAQETQYF
abundance: NA; j_gene: TRBJ2-1; v_gene: TRBV29-1; d_gene: NA; CDR3nt: TGCAGCGTTGACCTTTCCGTAGGGAATGAGCAGTTCTTC; CDR3aa: CSVDLSVGNEQFF
abundance: once; j_gene: TRBJ2-3; v_gene: TRBV20-1; d_gene: NA; CDR3nt: TGCAGTGCGTCTGGCACAGATACGCAGTATTTT; CDR3aa: CSASGTDTQYF
abundance: once; j_gene: TRBJ1-6; v_gene: TRBV15; d_gene: NA; CDR3nt: TGTGCCACCAGCAGAACACAATTTACAGTCTCACCCCTCCACTTT; CDR3aa: CATSRTQFTVSPLHF
abundance: few; j_gene: TRBJ2-3; v_gene: TRBV9; d_gene: NA; CDR3nt: TGTGCCAGCAGCAGACAATTTAGGGGTGATACGCAGTATTTT; CDR3aa: CASSRQFRGDTQYF
abundance: few; j_gene: TRBJ1-2; v_gene: TRBV29-1; d_gene: NA; CDR3nt: TGCAGCGCCGACAGAGCCCTCTATGGCTACACCTTC; CDR3aa: CSADRALYGYTF
abundance: NA; j_gene: TRBJ2-7; v_gene: TRBV6-5; d_gene: NA; CDR3nt: TGTGCCAGCAGTCAGACGACAGACAGTACCGACGAGCAGTACTTC; CDR3aa: CASSQTTDSTDEQYF
abundance: NA; j_gene: TRBJ1-3; v_gene: TRBV7-2; d_gene: NA; CDR3nt: TGTGCCAGCAGCCCGGGAAGAGGGTCTGGAAACACCATATATTTT; CDR3aa: CASSPGRGSGNTIYF
abundance: NA; j_gene: TRBJ2-3; v_gene: TRBV30; d_gene: NA; CDR3nt: TGTGCCTGGAGTAGAGGGGTGGATGGCACAGATACGCAGTATTTT; CDR3aa: CAWSRGVDGTDTQYF
abundance: NA; j_gene: TRBJ2-1; v_gene: TRBV5-4; d_gene: NA; CDR3nt: TGTGCCAGCAGCTTGGCGAGCTCCTACAATGAGCAGTTCTTC; CDR3aa: CASSLASSYNEQFF
abundance: NA; j_gene: TRBJ1-2; v_gene: TRBV2; d_gene: TRBD1; CDR3nt: TGTGCCAGCAGTGAGGGCAGGGGGGTCTATGGCTACACCTTC; CDR3aa: CASSEGRGVYGYTF
abundance: NA; j_gene: TRBJ1-3; v_gene: TRBV3-1/TRBV3-2; d_gene: NA; CDR3nt: TGTGCCAGCAGCCAAGATCCCCAGGGGCCCACTGGAAACACCATATATTTT; CDR3aa: CASSQDPQGPTGNTIYF
abundance: NA; j_gene: TRBJ1-3; v_gene: TRBV28; d_gene: NA; CDR3nt: TGTGCCAGCAGGATTCAGGGTACTGGAAACACCATATATTTT; CDR3aa: CASRIQGTGNTIYF
abundance: NA; j_gene: TRBJ2-7; v_gene: TRBV6-5; d_gene: TRBD1; CDR3nt: TGTGCCAGCAGACCCACGGGACAGGGCAACCACGAGCAGTACTTC; CDR3aa: CASRPTGQGNHEQYF
abundance: NA; j_gene: TRBJ2-7; v_gene: TRBV6-5; d_gene: NA; CDR3nt: TGTGCCAGCAGTTACTACCAGGGATCTTACGAGCAGTACTTC; CDR3aa: CASSYYQGSYEQYF
abundance: NA; j_gene: TRBJ2-3; v_gene: TRBV7-2; d_gene: TRBD1; CDR3nt: TGTGCCAGCAGCTCCCCGGACAGGGGCATTAATACGCAGTATTTT; CDR3aa: CASSSPDRGINTQYF
abundance: NA; j_gene: TRBJ2-3; v_gene: TRBV4-3; d_gene: TRBD2; CDR3nt: TGCGCCAGCAGCCAACACCGCGGCACTAGCGGGGAGGGGAGGACAGATACGCAGTATTTT; CDR3aa: CASSQHRGTSGEGRTDTQYF
abundance: NA; j_gene: TRBJ1-2; v_gene: TRBV6-5; d_gene: NA; CDR3nt: TGTGCCAGCAGTGACTCAGGGACACCTTATGGCTACACCTTC; CDR3aa: CASSDSGTPYGYTF
abundance: NA; j_gene: TRBJ1-1; v_gene: TRBV18; d_gene: NA; CDR3nt: TGTGCCAGCTCACCCTCGGGGGGGGACACTGAAGCTTTCTTT; CDR3aa: CASSPSGGDTEAFF
abundance: NA; j_gene: TRBJ1-6; v_gene: TRBV18; d_gene: NA; CDR3nt: TGTGCCAGCTCACCACGCGCCCCCTCCTATAATTCACCCCTCCACTTT; CDR3aa: CASSPRAPSYNSPLHF
abundance: NA; j_gene: TRBJ1-4; v_gene: TRBV18; d_gene: NA; CDR3nt: TGTGCCAGCTCCCCCGCCGGGGGGGCAACTAATGAAAAACTGTTTTTT; CDR3aa: CASSPAGGATNEKLFF
abundance: NA; j_gene: TRBJ1-2; v_gene: TRBV6-6; d_gene: TRBD1; CDR3nt: TGTGCCAGCAGTACGCCGATCGACAGGGGGAACGGTGGCTACACCTTC; CDR3aa: CASSTPIDRGNGGYTF
abundance: NA; j_gene: TRBJ2-5; v_gene: TRBV13; d_gene: NA; CDR3nt: TGTGCCAGCAGCTTAGGGGGCGAGGGGTTGGAGACCCAGTACTTC; CDR3aa: CASSLGGEGLETQYF
abundance: NA; j_gene: TRBJ1-3; v_gene: TRBV5-1; d_gene: TRBD1; CDR3nt: TGCGCCAGCAGCTTGGGCCCCAGACAGGGGGCGGCTGGAAACACCATATATTTT; CDR3aa: CASSLGPRQGAAGNTIYF
abundance: NA; j_gene: TRBJ1-1; v_gene: TRBV5-4; d_gene: NA; CDR3nt: TGTGCCAGCAGCCCCGGGCCCGACACTGAAGCTTTCTTT; CDR3aa: CASSPGPDTEAFF
abundance: NA; j_gene: TRBJ2-4; v_gene: TRBV7-2; d_gene: TRBD1; CDR3nt: TGTGCCAGCAGCTATACAGGGGTGGGAAACATTCAGTACTTC; CDR3aa: CASSYTGVGNIQYF
abundance: NA; j_gene: TRBJ1-2; v_gene: TRBV19; d_gene: NA; CDR3nt: TGTGCCAGTAGTATTGGTAGACAGTTCTATGGCTACACCTTC; CDR3aa: CASSIGRQFYGYTF
abundance: NA; j_gene: TRBJ2-7; v_gene: TRBV24-1; d_gene: NA; CDR3nt: TGTGCCACCAGTGATTTGAAGGGGGAAAACTACGAGCAGTACTTC; CDR3aa: CATSDLKGENYEQYF
abundance: NA; j_gene: TRBJ1-1; v_gene: TRBV2; d_gene: NA; CDR3nt: TGTGCCAGCAATCGTGAGTCCGGGTACACTGAAGCTTTCTTT; CDR3aa: CASNRESGYTEAFF
abundance: NA; j_gene: TRBJ2-3; v_gene: TRBV6-2/TRBV6-3; d_gene: NA; CDR3nt: TGTGCCAGCAGTAAAGGGGACTTTCCAGATACGCAGTATTTT; CDR3aa: CASSKGDFPDTQYF
abundance: NA; j_gene: TRBJ2-6; v_gene: TRBV19; d_gene: TRBD1; CDR3nt: TGTGCCAGTAGTACAGGGGGCGCATCTGGGGCCAACGTCCTGACTTTC; CDR3aa: CASSTGGASGANVLTF